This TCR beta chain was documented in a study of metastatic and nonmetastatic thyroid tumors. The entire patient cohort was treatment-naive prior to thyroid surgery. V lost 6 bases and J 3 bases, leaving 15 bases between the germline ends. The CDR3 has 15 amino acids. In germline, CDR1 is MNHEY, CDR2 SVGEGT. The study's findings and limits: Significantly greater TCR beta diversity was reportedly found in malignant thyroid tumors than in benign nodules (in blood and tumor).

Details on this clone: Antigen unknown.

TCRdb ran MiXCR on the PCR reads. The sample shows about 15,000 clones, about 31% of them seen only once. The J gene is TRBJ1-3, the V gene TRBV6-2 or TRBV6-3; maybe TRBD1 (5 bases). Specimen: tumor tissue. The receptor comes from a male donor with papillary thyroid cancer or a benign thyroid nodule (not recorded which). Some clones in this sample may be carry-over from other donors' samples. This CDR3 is CASRLDSSDGNTIYF. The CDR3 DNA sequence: TGTGCCAGCAGACTTGACAGTTCGGATGGAAACACCATATATTTT.